This TCR beta chain was observed in a study of blood T cell repertoires in COVID-19. V was trimmed by 2 bases and J by 15 bases, leaving 13 bases between them. In germline, CDR1 is LGHDT, CDR2 YNNKEL (reference sequence). The CDR3 is 12 residues long. Libraries were prepared by immunoSEQ multiplex PCR; TCRdb keeps only in-frame clonotypes and omits some of them. Among 20,000 to 25,000 clones listed, around 82% were seen once. The chain uses TRBV3-1 (or the pseudogene TRBV3-2) and TRBJ1-4; D gene unclear. The sequence came from a man aged 55 to 69 with active COVID-19. The sample consisted of peripheral blood. The CDR3 DNA sequence: TGTGCCAGCAGCCAACTGCTTGGGCACTTGTTTTTT. Amino acid sequence: CASSQLLGHLFF.